The rows below give T cell receptor beta chains drawn from one sample of a study of blood T cell repertoires in COVID-19. Repertoires were generated with immunoSEQ multiplex PCR, while TCRdb's copy carries only in-frame clones and drops some. In the table there are about 490,000 clones, 75% to 90% of which are singletons. Specimen: peripheral blood. The receptor source for this set is a human donor in a cohort sampled during active COVID-19. Both conserved end residues are part of each CDR3.

cdr3_length: 14
v_call: TRBV18
j_call: TRBJ1-5
cdr3_aa: CASSPGQGNQPQHF

cdr3_length: 18
v_call: TRBV7-3
j_call: TRBJ2-3
cdr3_aa: CASSLIGLPAGGSYTQYF

cdr3_length: 14
v_call: TRBV11-3
j_call: TRBJ2-7
cdr3_aa: CASSPGRSSYEQYF

cdr3_length: 14
v_call: TRBV19
j_call: TRBJ1-5
cdr3_aa: CASGDREGNQPQHF

cdr3_length: 15
v_call: TRBV7-2
j_call: TRBJ2-5
cdr3_aa: CASSRSPGAQETQYF

cdr3_length: 15
v_call: TRBV30
j_call: TRBJ2-2
cdr3_aa: CAWSVQGAHTGELFF

cdr3_length: 16
v_call: TRBV7-3
j_call: TRBJ1-6
cdr3_aa: CASSLLGQANNSPLHF

cdr3_length: 14
v_call: TRBV5-8
j_call: TRBJ1-6
cdr3_aa: CASSLGGGDSPLHF

cdr3_length: 17
v_call: TRBV28
j_call: TRBJ2-3
cdr3_aa: CASSLWAGQGASDTQYF

cdr3_length: 14
v_call: TRBV28
j_call: TRBJ1-2
cdr3_aa: CASGTTAASLGYTF

cdr3_length: 14
v_call: TRBV3-1/TRBV3-2
j_call: TRBJ1-4
cdr3_aa: CASSQVGNPEKLFF

cdr3_length: 13
v_call: TRBV3-1/TRBV3-2
j_call: TRBJ2-7
cdr3_aa: CASSPEVSYEQYF

cdr3_length: 16
v_call: TRBV27
j_call: TRBJ2-2
cdr3_aa: CASSPAGGVYTGELFF

cdr3_length: 13
v_call: TRBV4-2
j_call: TRBJ1-1
cdr3_aa: CASSQQRGWQAFF

cdr3_length: 17
v_call: TRBV24-1
j_call: TRBJ2-6
cdr3_aa: CATSDPQATLFGDVLTF

cdr3_length: 14
v_call: TRBV11-3
j_call: TRBJ2-3
cdr3_aa: CASSLTTSPDTQYF

cdr3_length: 14
v_call: TRBV6-5
j_call: TRBJ1-1
cdr3_aa: CASSTAAGEAEAFF

cdr3_length: 15
v_call: TRBV19
j_call: TRBJ2-5
cdr3_aa: CASRELAGPQETQYF

cdr3_length: 18
v_call: TRBV10-3
j_call: TRBJ2-2
cdr3_aa: CAISERLAGGQDTGELFF

cdr3_length: 14
v_call: TRBV28
j_call: TRBJ1-4
cdr3_aa: CATDSGTGHEKLFF

cdr3_length: 15
v_call: TRBV5-4
j_call: TRBJ1-1
cdr3_aa: CASSLAEGRSTEAFF

cdr3_length: 16
v_call: TRBV19
j_call: TRBJ1-2
cdr3_aa: CASRGDRLGLSYGYTF

cdr3_length: 16
v_call: TRBV7-2
j_call: TRBJ2-3
cdr3_aa: CASSPPGGTSGLTQYF

cdr3_length: 15
v_call: TRBV7-8
j_call: TRBJ2-1
cdr3_aa: CASSFLAGPENEQFF

cdr3_length: 14
v_call: TRBV11-2
j_call: TRBJ1-1
cdr3_aa: CASSFIQGNTEAFF

cdr3_length: 16
v_call: TRBV9
j_call: TRBJ2-2
cdr3_aa: CASSKGQAANTGELFF

cdr3_length: 21
v_call: TRBV28
j_call: TRBJ1-4
cdr3_aa: CASSLWAAGGTFLTDSEKLFF

cdr3_length: 13
v_call: TRBV28
j_call: TRBJ1-1
cdr3_aa: CASQVQGGLLAFF

cdr3_length: 15
v_call: TRBV2
j_call: TRBJ1-5
cdr3_aa: CATKGQGGIHEPQHF

cdr3_length: 14
v_call: TRBV6-6
j_call: TRBJ1-1
cdr3_aa: CASSLRTGQSEAFF

cdr3_length: 16
v_call: TRBV19
j_call: TRBJ1-2
cdr3_aa: CASSNPQGRSDYGYTF

cdr3_length: 11
v_call: TRBV28
j_call: TRBJ2-1
cdr3_aa: CASSFYFEQFF

cdr3_length: 15
v_call: TRBV11-1
j_call: TRBJ2-4
cdr3_aa: CASSLGTSGSGIQYF

cdr3_length: 15
v_call: TRBV18
j_call: TRBJ1-1
cdr3_aa: CASSPRGGSNTEAFF

cdr3_length: 16
v_call: TRBV9
j_call: TRBJ2-3
cdr3_aa: CASSAGLRRGTDTQYF

cdr3_length: 13
v_call: TRBV5-6
j_call: TRBJ1-4
cdr3_aa: CASSRVPGEKLFF

cdr3_length: 16
v_call: TRBV6-5
j_call: TRBJ1-2
cdr3_aa: CASSYLATGGRGGYTF

cdr3_length: 14
v_call: TRBV30
j_call: TRBJ2-7
cdr3_aa: CAWGEGVAPYEQYF

cdr3_length: 14
v_call: TRBV19
j_call: TRBJ2-3
cdr3_aa: CASSMYGSTDTQYF

cdr3_length: 14
v_call: TRBV3-1/TRBV3-2
j_call: TRBJ1-1
cdr3_aa: CASSQGPPNTEAFF

cdr3_length: 11
v_call: TRBV30
j_call: TRBJ1-2
cdr3_aa: CASSGLYGYTF

cdr3_length: 17
v_call: TRBV5-1
j_call: TRBJ1-5
cdr3_aa: CASSLGTGVEGNQPQHF

cdr3_length: 16
v_call: TRBV7-9
j_call: TRBJ1-3
cdr3_aa: CASSRMMGQTGNTIYF

cdr3_length: 14
v_call: TRBV14
j_call: TRBJ1-2
cdr3_aa: CASSQELSIYGYTF

cdr3_length: 14
v_call: TRBV19
j_call: TRBJ2-1
cdr3_aa: CASSIYGRANEQFF

cdr3_length: 15
v_call: TRBV27
j_call: TRBJ1-4
cdr3_aa: CASRPTVLGAEKLFF

cdr3_length: 14
v_call: TRBV5-1
j_call: TRBJ2-7
cdr3_aa: CASSLGDSATEQYF

cdr3_length: 16
v_call: TRBV19
j_call: TRBJ2-3
cdr3_aa: CASSPGRGSSTDTQYF

cdr3_length: 24
v_call: TRBV9
j_call: TRBJ2-6
cdr3_aa: CASSVNLMRDRATWEASGANVLTF

cdr3_length: 15
v_call: TRBV19
j_call: TRBJ1-1
cdr3_aa: CASSMLYGANTEAFF

cdr3_length: 14
v_call: TRBV27
j_call: TRBJ2-3
cdr3_aa: CASSLNQASDTQYF

cdr3_length: 13
v_call: TRBV2
j_call: TRBJ2-1
cdr3_aa: CASGRESYNEQFF

cdr3_length: 16
v_call: TRBV7-8
j_call: TRBJ2-5
cdr3_aa: CASSLGPAGALETQYF

cdr3_length: 16
v_call: TRBV9
j_call: TRBJ2-1
cdr3_aa: CASSVALGLPNNEQFF

cdr3_length: 14
v_call: TRBV6-5
j_call: TRBJ2-7
cdr3_aa: CASSYGTPAYEQYF